These 7 T cell receptor beta chains were sequenced from one sample in a study of CD8 T cells in ankylosing spondylitis. Study findings and constraints: There was a TCR beta motif, made of several highly homologous variants, that appeared characteristic of ankylosing spondylitis blood.

MiXCR, run by TCRdb on the 5' RACE reads, gives a single entry per CDR3 protein. This table has over 200,000 distinct CDR3 sequences, about 16% appearing once. These receptors' targets are unknown. Sequenced input: blood, either unsorted or a sorted T cell fraction (not recorded which). These receptor sequences come from a male donor with ankylosing spondylitis.

This clonotype was seen at least ten times. The gene calls are TRBV5-1 and TRBJ2-5, with D possibly TRBD2 on 5 matching bases. Germline V lookup: CDR1 SGHRS, CDR2 YFSETQ. The CDR3 is 14 amino acids. Trimming left V 4 bases short and J 3 bases short, with 13 bases between. The CDR3 nucleotides read TGCGCCAGCAGCGCGGACTGGCCAGAAGAGACCCAGTACTTC. This sequence encodes CASSADWPEETQYF.

This clonotype has only a few counts. The gene calls are TRBV7-9 and TRBJ1-2; no reliable D call. The V end lost 3 bases, the J end lost 0 bases, and 8 bases lay between the germline ends. Germline CDR1 is SEHNR and CDR2 is FQNEAQ (reference sequence). CDR3 length: 14 residues. CDR3 sequence reads: CASSFGSSNYGYTF. DNA of the CDR3: TGTGCCAGCAGCTTCGGGAGTTCTAACTATGGCTACACCTTC.

This clonotype was detected ten times or more. The chain links TRBV3-1 to TRBJ2-1; D perhaps matches TRBD1 (5 bases). Germline V gene sequence: CDR1 LGHDT, CDR2 YNNKEL (reference sequence). The V end was cut by 4 bases, the J end by 8 bases, with 12 bases between. The CDR3 runs 13 residues. In nucleotides, the CDR3 is TGTGCCAGCAGCCTCGACAGAGCGTATGAGCAGTTCTTC. Its protein is CASSLDRAYEQFF.

This clonotype was picked up a small number of times. The V and J genes are TRBV5-6 and TRBJ1-2; D not resolved. The CDR3 covers 13 residues. Trimming removed 7 bases from V and 4 bases from J, with 14 bases in between. Germline V gene sequence: CDR1 SGHDT, CDR2 YYEEEE. This CDR3 reads CASSQEGLYGYTF. CDR3 bases: TGTGCCAGCTCCCAGGAGGGCCTCTATGGCTACACCTTC.

This clonotype was seen more than once but under ten times. The V gene is TRBV7-9, the J gene TRBJ1-1, with D unclear. The germline V gene has CDR1 SEHNR and CDR2 FQNEAQ (reference sequence). The CDR3 runs to 14 residues. V was trimmed by 1 base and J by 4 bases, leaving 10 bases between them. CDR3 coding DNA: TGTGCCAGCAGCTTAGTAAGGAGCCCCACTGAAGCTTTCTTT. Translating it yields CASSLVRSPTEAFF.

This clonotype was counted between two and nine times. This sequence joins TRBV12-3 or TRBV12-4 and TRBJ2-7; TRBD2 aligns across 10 bases. This CDR3 comprises 16 residues. J lost 3 bases, V lost 3 bases, and 8 bases had no gene match. In DNA, the CDR3 is TGTGCCAGCAGTTTGTCTAGCGGGAGTCCATTCTACGAGCAGTACTTC. Protein sequence: CASSLSSGSPFYEQYF.

The table lists this clonotype with a few counts. The V call is TRBV11-2, the J call TRBJ1-1; 9 bases map to TRBD1. The ends lost 4 bases at V and 7 bases at J; junction bases unmatched: 1. The CDR3 runs 12 residues. Germline V gene data show CDR1 as SGHAT and CDR2 as FQNNGV. Here the CDR3 reads CASSWDRDEAFF. The CDR3 nucleotides read TGTGCCAGCAGCTGGGACAGGGATGAAGCTTTCTTT.